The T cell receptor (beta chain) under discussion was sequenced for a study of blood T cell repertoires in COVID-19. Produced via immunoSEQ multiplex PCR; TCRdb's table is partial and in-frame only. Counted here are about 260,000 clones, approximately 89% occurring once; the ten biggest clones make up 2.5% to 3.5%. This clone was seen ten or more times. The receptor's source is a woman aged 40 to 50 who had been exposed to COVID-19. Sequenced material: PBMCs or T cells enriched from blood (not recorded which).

In DNA form, the CDR3 reads TGTGCCAGCAGTTTATACGGGACAGGTAACTCCTACGAGCAGTACTTC. Translating it yields CASSLYGTGNSYEQYF. The chain couples TRBV27 to TRBJ2-7, with 8 bases identical to TRBD1. Trimming removed 1 base from V and 0 bases from J; junction bases left unmatched: 5. This CDR3 spans 16 amino acids. CDR1 and CDR2 from the germline V gene are MNHEY and SMNVEV (reference sequence).